This T cell receptor (beta chain) derives from a study of blood T cell repertoires in COVID-19. Overall study context: Samples of COVID-19 (acute and convalescent) were obtained from the United States, Italy and Spain. PBMCs, B-cell-depleted T cells, or T cells provided the cDNA or gDNA that made up the material.

The table lists this clone with a count of one. Method: immunoSEQ multiplex PCR; TCRdb's copy keeps in-frame clones and lacks some. The sample has fewer than 400,000 clones; 85% are singletons. The trim removed 0 bases at V and 0 bases at J, leaving 2 bases unmatched. The germline gives CDR1 GTSNPN, CDR2 SVGIG (reference sequence). The CDR3 extends over 15 amino acids. V is TRBV30 and J is TRBJ2-3; the match to TRBD2 covers 8 bases. This sequence originates from a young woman with acute or convalescent COVID-19. Sequencing used peripheral blood. The CDR3 region has the DNA TGTGCCTGGAGTGTACCTAGCGGGAGCACAGATACGCAGTATTTT. This codes for CAWSVPSGSTDTQYF.